This paragraph covers one T cell receptor beta chain sequence. Germline CDR1 reads LNHDA; CDR2 reads SQIVND (reference sequence). The CDR3 extends over 17 amino acids. Trimming cost V 4 bases and J 4 bases; bases outside gene matches: 12. The data belong to a study of CD8+CD57+ T cells in acquired aplastic anemia. At the level of the study: Yields of DNA that came from sorted CD4+ and CD8+ cells averaged approximately 3.2 ug.

TCR beta VDJ and CDR3 profiling used genomic DNA as template. TCRdb re-called the reads with MiXCR, one entry per CDR3 protein. The sample consists of 200,000 or so distinct CDR3 sequences, 64% of them appearing once. The source material was sorted CD4+, CD8+, or CD8+CD57+ T cells (not recorded which) from PBMCs. This sequence joins TRBV19 and TRBJ2-4, with TRBD1 identical over 8 bases. This sequence was found in a human donor with severe aplastic anemia or a healthy control (not recorded which). This CDR3 reads CASSTRTGLVGKNIQYF. CDR3 bases: TGTGCCAGTAGTACCAGGACAGGGCTGGTAGGAAAAAACATTCAGTACTTC.